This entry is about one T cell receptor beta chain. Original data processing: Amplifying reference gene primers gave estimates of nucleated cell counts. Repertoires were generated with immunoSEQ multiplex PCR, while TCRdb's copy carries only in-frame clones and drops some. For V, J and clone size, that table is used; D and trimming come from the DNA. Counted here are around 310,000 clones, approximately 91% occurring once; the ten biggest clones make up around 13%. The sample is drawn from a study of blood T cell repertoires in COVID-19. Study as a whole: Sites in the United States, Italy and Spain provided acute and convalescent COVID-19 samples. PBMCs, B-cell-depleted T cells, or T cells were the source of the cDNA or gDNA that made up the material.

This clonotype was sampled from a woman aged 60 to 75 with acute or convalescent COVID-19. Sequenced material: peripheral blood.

This CDR3 reads CSVGLNEQFF. The CDR3 DNA follows: TGCAGCGTTGGTCTGAATGAGCAGTTCTTC. The rearrangement joins TRBV29-1 to TRBJ2-1, with D unresolved. The V end was cut by 4 bases, the J end by 7 bases, with 5 bases between. This CDR3 has 10 residues. CDR1 SQVTM and CDR2 ANQGSEA come from the germline V gene.